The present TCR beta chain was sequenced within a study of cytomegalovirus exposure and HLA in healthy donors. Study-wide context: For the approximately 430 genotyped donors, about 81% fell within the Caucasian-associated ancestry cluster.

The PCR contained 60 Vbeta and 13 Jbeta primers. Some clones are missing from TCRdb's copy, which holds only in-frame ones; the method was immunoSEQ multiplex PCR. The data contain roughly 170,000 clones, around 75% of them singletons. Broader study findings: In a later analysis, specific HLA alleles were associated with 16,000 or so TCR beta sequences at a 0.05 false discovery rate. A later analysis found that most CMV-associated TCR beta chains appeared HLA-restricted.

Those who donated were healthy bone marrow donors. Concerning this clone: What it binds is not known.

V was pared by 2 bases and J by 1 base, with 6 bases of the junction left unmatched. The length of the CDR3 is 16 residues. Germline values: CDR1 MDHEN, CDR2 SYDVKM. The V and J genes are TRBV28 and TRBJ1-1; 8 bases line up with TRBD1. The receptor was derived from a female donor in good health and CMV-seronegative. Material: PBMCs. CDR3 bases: TGTGCCAGCAGTTTACCCCGACAGGGGAGGAACACTGAAGCTTTCTTT. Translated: CASSLPRQGRNTEAFF.